The clone carrying this T cell receptor (beta chain) was seen more than once but under ten times. These data belong to a study of blood T cell repertoires in COVID-19. Study as a whole: PBMCs, B-cell-depleted T cells, or T cells provided the cDNA or gDNA that made up the material.

In terms of age and location, participants ranged from roughly 18 to 95 years and lived in fewer than 30 US areas. Recovered participants had two consecutive negative NP/OP PCR tests, healthcare professional clearance, or symptom resolution. The CDR3 sequence is 13 residues long. V was cut by 5 bases and J by 3 bases, with 10 bases left in between. Germline values: CDR1 SGHVS, CDR2 FNYEAQ. Methods used by the authors: The authors estimated nucleated cell counts from reference gene primer amplification. Method: immunoSEQ multiplex PCR; TCRdb's copy keeps in-frame clones and lacks some. V and J calls and clone size follow that table, whereas D and trimming were derived from the DNA. The sample lists around 150,000 clones, about four fifths occurring once.

The sequence came from a woman aged 60-70 years who had recovered from COVID-19. The genes are TRBV7-6 and TRBJ1-1, with D possibly being TRBD1 (6 bases). Specimen: PBMCs or T cells enriched from blood (not recorded which). CDR3 protein: CASSEQGYTEAFF. The CDR3 DNA reads TGTGCCAGCAGCGAACAGGGCTACACTGAAGCTTTCTTT.